This T cell receptor beta chain was obtained from a study of T cells in Graves' hyperthyroidism and ophthalmopathy. Whole-study results and caveats: Median prediction lead before ophthalmopathy onset was 6.5 months with the model. Most clonotypes expanded in thyroid above 0.001 were likewise present in blood.

V was clipped by 3 bases and J by 0 bases, with 15 bases between them. The CDR3 has 17 amino acids. From germline, CDR1 is LNHDA and CDR2 SQIVND (reference sequence). Pregnant or lactating patients were excluded, as were those with uncontrolled infection or other autoimmune disease. Thyroid ultrasound and orbital computed tomography, with clinical symptoms and serum thyroxine and TRAb, informed diagnoses. With respect to this clonotype: No antigen is known for it.

Amplified TCR beta CDR3 regions derived from RNA transcripts. Carried out on the TCR CDR3, a first-round RT-PCR used the HTBI primer set. Via MiXCR, TCRdb re-called the multiplex PCR reads, giving one row per CDR3 protein. The profile shows around 580,000 distinct CDR3 sequences, over 15% of them singletons. This TCR derives from a young woman with Graves' hyperthyroidism. V usage is TRBV19 and J usage is TRBJ2-1; the D is unclear. Sequencing was done on a sample of blood. The CDR3 spells CASSMTADPSSYNEQFF. DNA of the CDR3: TGTGCCAGTAGTATGACGGCAGACCCTAGCTCCTACAATGAGCAGTTCTTC. The full variable domain, completed using reference TRBV19 and TRBJ2-1, is DGGITQSPKYLFRKEGQNVTLSCEQNLNHDAMYWYRQDPGQGLRLIYYSQIVNDFQKGDIAEGYSVSREKKESFPLTVTSAQKNPTAFYLCASSMTADPSSYNEQFFGPGTRLTVL.